These 19 T cell receptor beta chains came from one sample sequenced in a study of shared clonotypes between healthy human individuals. The assay was immunoSEQ multiplex PCR, and TCRdb's table has in-frame clones only and misses some. The sample holds some 1.1 million clones; around 77% are singletons and the top ten take approximately 0.95%. Sequencing input: memory CD4+ T cells from PBMCs. The subset: CD45RA-negative fraction. Receptors originate from a young man in good health. Some clones in this sample may be carry-over from other donors' samples.

The chain carries TRBV2 and TRBJ2-1, with TRBD2 as a possible D gene (5 bases). CDR1 and CDR2 from the germline V gene are SNHLY and FYNNEI. V was clipped by 5 bases and J by 6 bases, with 8 bases between them. The CDR3 runs to 12 residues. CDR3: CASSREGNEQFF. Written as DNA, the CDR3 is TGTGCCAGCAGTCGAGAGGGCAATGAGCAGTTCTTC.

The chain joins TRBV10-3 to TRBJ2-1; 8 bases are shared with TRBD2. V dropped 5 bases and J dropped 5; count of bases not matched to a gene: 8. The CDR3 totals 15 residues. Germline assignment: CDR1 ENHRY and CDR2 SYGVKD. CDR3 protein: CAISPSGTRNNEQFF. DNA for the CDR3: TGTGCCATCAGTCCTTCCGGGACTAGAAACAATGAGCAGTTCTTC.

The rearrangement links TRBV7-6 to TRBJ2-7, with 7 positions matching TRBD1. Trimming removed 2 bases from V and 5 bases from J; junction bases left unmatched: 6. CDR3 length equals 14 residues. Per the germline V gene, CDR1 is SGHVS and CDR2 is FNYEAQ. CDR3 DNA: TGTGCCAGCAGCTTATCAGGGGGATCGGACGAGCAGTACTTC. Its protein product is CASSLSGGSDEQYF. The entire variable domain, with the rest obtained from reference TRBV7-6 and TRBJ2-7, is as follows: GAGVSQSPRYKVTKRGQDVALRCDPISGHVSLYWYRQALGQGPEFLTYFNYEAQQDKSGLPNDRFSAERPEGSISTLTIQRTEQRDSAMYRCASSLSGGSDEQYFGPGTRLTVT.

In its sample, this clone was seen many times. The chain combines TRBV10-1 with TRBJ1-1, with D perhaps TRBD1 (6 bases). The germline V and J ends were trimmed by 6 bases and 3 bases, with 11 bases remaining between them. Germline lookup yields CDR1 WNHNN and CDR2 SYGVQD (reference sequence). This CDR3 is 13 amino acids long. CDR3: CASSEDSYTEAFF. CDR3 coding DNA: TGCGCCAGCAGCGAGGACAGCTACACTGAAGCTTTCTTT.

V is TRBV27 and J is TRBJ2-7; TRBD2 matches 11 bases. The V gene end was trimmed by 6 bases and the J gene end by 12 bases; junction bases not matched to a gene: 16. The CDR3 length is 15 residues. Germline CDR1 reads MNHEY; CDR2 reads SMNVEV (reference sequence). CDR3 sequence: CASSLAGLAAYDLYF. CDR3 DNA sequence: TGTGCCAGCAGCCTTGCGGGACTAGCGGCCTACGACCTGTACTTC.

This clone was picked up one time. The chain uses TRBV6-1 and TRBJ2-1; D possibly corresponds to TRBD1 (7 bases). The germline CDR1 and CDR2 sequences are MNHNS and SASEGT. Trimming stripped 2 bases from V and 5 bases from J, with 13 bases between. CDR3 length: 15 residues. CDR3 sequence reads: CASSEWGQRDNEQFF. CDR3 DNA sequence: TGTGCCAGCAGTGAATGGGGACAGCGGGACAATGAGCAGTTCTTC.

The chain uses TRBV2 and TRBJ2-7, with 9 bases that match TRBD1. Germline V gene lookup returns CDR1 SNHLY and CDR2 FYNNEI. The length of the CDR3 is 14 residues. The V segment lost 6 bases and the J segment 4 bases; nucleotides outside the gene matches: 7. CDR3 nucleotides: TGTGCCAGCAGGGACAGGGGCCAGATTTACGAGCAGTACTTC. Its translation is CASRDRGQIYEQYF.

In this sample, this clone turned up a few times. The V and J genes are TRBV6-5 and TRBJ1-2; unclear D gene. Trimming took 6 bases from V and 8 from J, leaving 16 bases between them. The CDR3 is made up of 13 amino acids. CDR1 MNHEY and CDR2 SVGAGI come from the germline V gene. CDR3 loop: CASRGRGSWGYTF. CDR3 nucleotide sequence: TGTGCCAGCAGGGGGAGAGGTTCCTGGGGCTACACCTTC.

This clone appeared a few times. In DNA form, the CDR3 reads TGTGCCAGCAGCTTAGGGGACCCAACTAATGAAAAACTGTTTTTT. Its protein is CASSLGDPTNEKLFF. V gene TRBV11-1 combines with J gene TRBJ1-4; maybe TRBD1 (5 bases). V shed 1 base and J shed 0 bases, with 6 bases lying between them. Germline lookup yields CDR1 SGHAT and CDR2 FQDESV (reference sequence). This CDR3 comprises 15 residues. Full variable domain (outside the CDR3, taken from reference TRBV11-1 and TRBJ1-4): EAEVAQSPRYKITEKSQAVAFWCDPISGHATLYWYRQILGQGPELLVQFQDESVVDDSQLPKDRFSAERLKGVDSTLKIQPAELGDSAMYLCASSLGDPTNEKLFFGSGTQLSVL.

The gene calls are TRBV20-1 and TRBJ1-1; tentative D call: TRBD1 (5 bases). Germline V gene sequence: CDR1 DFQATT, CDR2 SNEGSKA (reference sequence). The CDR3 is 11 residues long. The CDR3 bases are TGCATTGGAAGGGGGAACACTGAAGCTTTCTTT. Encoded protein: CIGRGNTEAFF.

The DNA for the CDR3 is TGTGCCAGCAGTTTAGGCAGGAACCACAATGAGCAGTTCTTC. Encoded protein: CASSLGRNHNEQFF. This chain joins TRBV28 and TRBJ2-1; unclear D gene. Germline values: CDR1 MDHEN, CDR2 SYDVKM. Trimming removed 2 bases from V and 5 bases from J, with 10 bases in between. CDR3 length: 14 residues.

This clone was detected only once. At the DNA level, this CDR3 is encoded by other sequences in the same sample as well. The chain uses TRBV4-2 and TRBJ2-2, with 10 positions matching TRBD2. The germline V gene encodes CDR1 LGHNA and CDR2 YNFKEQ. The V and J ends lost 0 bases and 6 bases, in that order; junction bases with no gene match: 7. The length of the CDR3 is 17 residues. CDR3 residues: CASSQEGPAGGPGELFF. CDR3 DNA sequence: TGTGCCAGCAGCCAAGAAGGACCAGCGGGGGGGCCCGGGGAGCTGTTTTTT.

The sample holds a few counts of this clone. The V call is TRBV5-6, the J call TRBJ2-7; 8 positions match TRBD1. In germline, CDR1 is SGHDT, CDR2 YYEEEE. This CDR3 has 15 residues. J gave up 4 bases and V 4 bases, and 10 bases lay outside the gene matches. This CDR3 reads CASSLPGRGHYEQYF. The CDR3, as DNA: TGTGCCAGCAGCCTACCCGGCAGGGGGCATTACGAGCAGTACTTC.

The chain has TRBV28 and TRBJ1-5; D remains ambiguous. Deletions cut 10 bases from V and 5 bases from J, with 21 bases between. Germline CDR1 reads MDHEN; CDR2 reads SYDVKM. The CDR3 is 15 amino acids. CDR3 in amino acids: CATSPVGVGYQPQHF. CDR3 bases: TGTGCCACCTCCCCAGTTGGGGTCGGGTATCAGCCCCAGCATTTT.

This clone has a count of ten or more. V and J are TRBV20-1 and TRBJ2-7; 10 bases are a match to TRBD2. The CDR3 runs to 11 residues. Germline CDR1 is DFQATT and CDR2 is SNEGSKA (reference sequence). Here the CDR3 reads CSGTSDYEQYF. The CDR3 DNA reads as TGCAGCGGGACTAGCGACTACGAGCAGTACTTC.

The chain employs TRBV19 and TRBJ1-5; D may be TRBD1 (5 bases). The germline CDR1 and CDR2 sequences are LNHDA and SQIVND (reference sequence). Trimming removed 5 bases at V and 1 base at J, with 12 bases between. The CDR3 runs 15 residues. CDR3 nucleotides: TGTGCCAGTAGTCTCACGGGGGAGAGCAATCAGCCCCAGCATTTT. Its translation: CASSLTGESNQPQHF.

The chain has TRBV5-1 and TRBJ2-4; no firm D call. The CDR3 has 12 residues. Trimming stripped 4 bases from V and 7 bases from J, with 9 bases between. Germline CDR1 is SGHRS and CDR2 is YFSETQ. In DNA form, the CDR3 reads TGCGCCAGCAGCGAGGACGAGAACATTCAGTACTTC. Translated: CASSEDENIQYF.

The gene calls are TRBV7-9 and TRBJ1-1; D gene uncertain. Germline V gene lookup returns CDR1 SEHNR and CDR2 FQNEAQ (reference sequence). This CDR3 has 18 residues. The germline V and J ends were trimmed by 1 base and 11 bases, with 29 bases remaining between them. CDR3 loop: CASSLGLLLTLDRNRAFF. The CDR3 DNA follows: TGTGCCAGCAGCTTAGGTCTGCTTCTTACACTGGACCGAAATAGGGCTTTCTTT.

The chain carries TRBV30 and TRBJ2-4; 7 positions match TRBD1. This CDR3 is built from 13 residues. Germline CDR1 GTSNPN, CDR2 SVGIG (reference sequence). The V gene end was trimmed by 3 bases and the J gene end by 6 bases; junction bases not matched to a gene: 5. For the CDR3, the DNA is TGTGCCTGGAGCCCGGGACAGACAAACATTCAGTACTTC. Amino acids: CAWSPGQTNIQYF.